This entry features one TCR beta chain sequence. The antigen remains unidentified. These data come from a study of cytomegalovirus exposure and HLA in healthy donors. Study information: About 80 million unique TCRs from HLA-typed donors were held in an early data release.

Every donor was a healthy person donating bone marrow. Findings and caveats of the study: Most CMV-associated TCR beta chains appeared HLA-restricted in a later analysis. A classifier reportedly called cytomegalovirus status with high sensitivity and specificity.

Primers included in the PCR were 60 Vbeta and 13 Jbeta primers. Using immunoSEQ multiplex PCR, the repertoire was profiled, and TCRdb retains in-frame clones only, with some absent. Among roughly 190,000 clones listed, 60% to 85% were seen once. Trimming shortened V by 2 bases and J by 6 bases, and 11 bases separated the two germline ends. This CDR3 region has 13 residues. CDR1 is SGHTS and CDR2 is YDEGEE in the germline V gene. V is TRBV5-8 and J is TRBJ1-1; D not certain. The receptor's source is a woman in her forties in good health and CMV-seronegative. Sample: PBMCs. As DNA, the CDR3 is TGTGCCAGCAGCTTCGGGGTTGTCGCTGAAGCTTTCTTT. Translated: CASSFGVVAEAFF.